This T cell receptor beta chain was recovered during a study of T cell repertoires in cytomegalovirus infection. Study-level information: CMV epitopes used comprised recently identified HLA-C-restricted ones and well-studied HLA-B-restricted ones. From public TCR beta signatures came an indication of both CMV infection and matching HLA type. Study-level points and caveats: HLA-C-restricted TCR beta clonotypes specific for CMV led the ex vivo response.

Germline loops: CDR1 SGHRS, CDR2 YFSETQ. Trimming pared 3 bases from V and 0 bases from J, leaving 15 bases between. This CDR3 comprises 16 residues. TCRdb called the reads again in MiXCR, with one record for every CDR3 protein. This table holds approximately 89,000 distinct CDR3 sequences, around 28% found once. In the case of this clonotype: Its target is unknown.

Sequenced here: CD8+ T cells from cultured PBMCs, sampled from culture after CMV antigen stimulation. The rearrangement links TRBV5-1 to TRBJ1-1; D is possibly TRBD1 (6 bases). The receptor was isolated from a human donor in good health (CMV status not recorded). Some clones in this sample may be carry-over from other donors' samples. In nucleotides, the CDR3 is TGCGCCAGCAGCTCTTATGGGGGGGCTGTGAACACTGAAGCTTTCTTT. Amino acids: CASSSYGGAVNTEAFF.